This T cell receptor (beta chain) is from a study of T cell repertoires in cytomegalovirus infection. TCRdb redid the calling of the reads with MiXCR, one entry per CDR3 protein. Seen here are a few hundred thousand distinct CDR3 sequences, approximately 13% observed once, and the top ten hold 8.5% to 10%. Looked up from germline, CDR1 is MNHEY and CDR2 is SVGAGI. Trimming removed 0 bases from V and 15 bases from J, with 12 bases in between. This CDR3 has 12 residues. The source of this sequence is a human donor in good health (CMV status not recorded). Some clones in this sample may be carry-over from other donors' samples. This chain connects TRBV6-5 to TRBJ2-1; D uncertain. The sequencing sample was made of PBMCs. The CDR3: CASSYSQGLPFF. In nucleotides, the CDR3 is TGTGCCAGCAGTTACTCGCAAGGCCTACCGTTCTTC.